A single sample gave rise to the 5 T cell receptor beta chains below, sequenced in a study of cytomegalovirus exposure and HLA in healthy donors. Researchers ran the PCR with 60 Vbeta and 13 Jbeta primers. Repertoires were generated with immunoSEQ multiplex PCR, while TCRdb's copy carries only in-frame clones and drops some. The sample includes 130,000 to 150,000 clones, 80% of them seen just once. The sequencing input was PBMCs. The receptors were gathered from a man aged 35-49 years in good health and CMV-seronegative.

The rearrangement uses TRBV5-1 and TRBJ2-3; D is perhaps TRBD2 (5 bases). Germline lookup yields CDR1 SGHRS and CDR2 YFSETQ. Trimming took off 0 bases at V and 5 bases at J, with 10 bases between the two ends. The CDR3 runs to 14 residues. The CDR3 DNA reads TGCGCCAGCAGCTTGGGGCAGAGCGGAGATACGCAGTATTTT. Translated, it gives CASSLGQSGDTQYF.

This clone was seen a handful of times. The chain uses TRBV2 and TRBJ1-4; 8 bases map to TRBD1. The germline V gene encodes CDR1 SNHLY and CDR2 FYNNEI. The junction had 12 bases not matched to a gene; V was cut back by 6 bases and J by 3 bases. The CDR3 loop spans 17 amino acids. DNA for the CDR3: TGTGCCAGCAGCCCCTTGGACAGGGTAGGGGCTAATGAAAAACTGTTTTTT. Translating it yields CASSPLDRVGANEKLFF.

This clone was seen just once. The chain has TRBV28 and TRBJ1-5; TRBD1 is a possible D gene (6 bases). The CDR3 is made up of 14 amino acids. The V gene lost 10 bases and the J gene lost 3 bases, with 16 bases spanning the gap. The germline V gene has CDR1 MDHEN and CDR2 SYDVKM. The CDR3 here is CATNLGGFNQPQHF. The CDR3 DNA is TGTGCCACCAATCTTGGGGGCTTCAATCAGCCCCAGCATTTT.

The chain joins TRBV7-9 to TRBJ1-4; the match to TRBD1 covers 8 bases. The ends lost 6 bases at V and 4 bases at J; junction bases unmatched: 4. Germline V gives CDR1 SEHNR, CDR2 FQNEAQ (reference sequence). The CDR3 consists of 14 residues. The CDR3 DNA reads as TGTGCCAGCAGAAAACAGGGGGTTAATGAAAAACTGTTTTTT. Protein sequence: CASRKQGVNEKLFF.

V is TRBV14 and J is TRBJ1-4, with a weak D call TRBD1 (6 bases). Looked up from germline, CDR1 is SGHDN and CDR2 is FVKESK. With 1 base removed from V and 5 bases from J, the gap between germline ends came to 11 bases. This CDR3 has 15 amino acids. DNA of the CDR3: TGTGCCAGCAGCCAAGTTGGGCAGGGGAATGAAAAACTGTTTTTT. Its translation is CASSQVGQGNEKLFF.